This entry describes one T cell receptor beta chain. Antigen unknown. This sample was included in a study of cytomegalovirus exposure and HLA in healthy donors. The V end was cut by 0 bases, the J end by 4 bases, with 16 bases between. The CDR3 is 16 amino acids. Germline V CDR1 and CDR2: SGDLS, YYNGEE. Clones were sequenced by immunoSEQ multiplex PCR, and TCRdb holds only the in-frame ones, with some missing. Here the sample spans fewer than 150,000 clones, almost 90% being singletons. The study drew the donors from its roughly 130-subject validation cohort, separate from the approximately 700-subject first cohort. Study observations and caveats: Most TCR sequences were uncommon, yet certain public TCRs appeared in many donors. Reported results showed that the classifier diagnosed cytomegalovirus status with high specificity and sensitivity.

The sequence was obtained from a woman under 30 in good health and CMV-seropositive. This rearrangement joins TRBV9 to TRBJ1-1; unclear D gene. Sequences were obtained from PBMCs. CDR3 nucleotides: TGTGCCAGCAGCGTAGAAGAGGGTTCGGTGTTCACTGAAGCTTTCTTT. Translated: CASSVEEGSVFTEAFF.